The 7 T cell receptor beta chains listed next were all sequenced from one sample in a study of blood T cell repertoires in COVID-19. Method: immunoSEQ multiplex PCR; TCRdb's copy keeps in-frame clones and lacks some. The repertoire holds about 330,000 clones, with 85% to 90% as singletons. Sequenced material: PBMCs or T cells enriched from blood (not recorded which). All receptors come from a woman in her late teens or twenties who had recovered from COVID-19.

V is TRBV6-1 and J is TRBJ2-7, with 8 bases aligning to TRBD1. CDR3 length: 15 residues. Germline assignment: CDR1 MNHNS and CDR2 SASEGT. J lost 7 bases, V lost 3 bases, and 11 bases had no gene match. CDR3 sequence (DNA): TGTGCCAGCAGTGATACAGACAGGGGCTCGAGAGAGCAGTACTTC. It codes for CASSDTDRGSREQYF.

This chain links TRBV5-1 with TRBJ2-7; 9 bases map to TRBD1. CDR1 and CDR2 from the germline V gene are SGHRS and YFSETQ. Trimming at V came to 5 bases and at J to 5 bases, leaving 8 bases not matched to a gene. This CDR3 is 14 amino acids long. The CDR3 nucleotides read TGCGCCAGCAGACCACAGGGGGCGCATGACGAGCAGTACTTC. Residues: CASRPQGAHDEQYF.

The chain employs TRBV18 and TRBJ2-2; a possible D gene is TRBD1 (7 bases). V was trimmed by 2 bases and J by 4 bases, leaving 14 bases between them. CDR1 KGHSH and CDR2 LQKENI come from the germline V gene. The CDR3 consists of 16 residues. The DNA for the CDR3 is TGTGCCAGCTCACCAACCCCCCAGGGGGGCACCGGGGAGCTGTTTTTT. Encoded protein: CASSPTPQGGTGELFF.

For the CDR3, the DNA is TGTGCCAGCAGTTTTGACAGCGTCTATGGCTACACCTTC. Translated, it gives CASSFDSVYGYTF. The rearrangement links TRBV12-3 or TRBV12-4 to TRBJ1-2; perhaps TRBD1 as D (5 bases). Between the trimmed V and J ends, which lost 3 bases and 4 bases, there was a span of 9 bases. The CDR3 length is 13 residues.

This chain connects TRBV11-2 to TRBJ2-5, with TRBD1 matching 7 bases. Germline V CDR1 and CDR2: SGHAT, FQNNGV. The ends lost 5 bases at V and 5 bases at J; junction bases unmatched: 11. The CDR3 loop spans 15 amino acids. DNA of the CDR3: TGTGCCAGCAGCGCAAGACAGGGAAGTAGGGAGACCCAGTACTTC. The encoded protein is CASSARQGSRETQYF.

The CDR3 bases are TGTGCCAGCGATCATTTGGCGGCGGCCGCCTTGAACACTGAAGCTTTCTTT. This codes for CASDHLAAAALNTEAFF. The J gene is TRBJ1-1, the V gene TRBV5-8; D not resolved. Germline lookup yields CDR1 SGHTS and CDR2 YDEGEE. V lost 7 bases, J lost 0 bases, and 22 bases lay in between. The CDR3 loop spans 17 amino acids.

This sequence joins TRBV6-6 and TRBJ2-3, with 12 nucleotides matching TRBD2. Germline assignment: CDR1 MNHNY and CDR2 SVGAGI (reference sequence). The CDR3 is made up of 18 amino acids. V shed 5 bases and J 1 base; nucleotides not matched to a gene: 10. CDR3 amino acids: CASSHLAGGPSRTDTQYF. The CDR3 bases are TGTGCCAGCAGTCATCTAGCGGGGGGGCCCTCCCGCACAGATACGCAGTATTTT.